This is a list of T cell receptor beta chains from one sample in a study of blood T cell repertoires in COVID-19. Assay used: immunoSEQ multiplex PCR; TCRdb lists only in-frame clones, some missing. Altogether about 420,000 clones are present, 80% to 90% being singletons, with the ten largest covering less than 0.95%. What was sequenced was peripheral blood. The receptor set was obtained from a man between 18 and 29 years old with COVID-19, enrolled during active disease. The CDR3 runs from the conserved cysteine through the conserved F or W. The D gene is left open where the match is weak. Only part of the rows carry a size: once, few, many, or a class if the clone is expanded.

V: TRBV6-1
J: TRBJ2-3
size: .
D: .
DNA: TGTGCCAGCAGTGAGGTTCGGGACTGGCCGTCAGATACGCAGTATTTT
CDR3: CASSEVRDWPSDTQYF

V: TRBV3-1/TRBV3-2
J: TRBJ2-5
size: .
D: TRBD2
DNA: TGTGCCAGCAGCACCCGACTAGCGGGGGCTCAAGAGACCCAGTACTTC
CDR3: CASSTRLAGAQETQYF

V: TRBV5-1
J: TRBJ2-3
size: .
D: TRBD2
DNA: TGCGCCAGCAGCCCGGAAGCCCTAGCGGGGGGGGATACGCAGTATTTT
CDR3: CASSPEALAGGDTQYF

V: TRBV6-5
J: TRBJ2-7
size: .
D: TRBD1
DNA: TGTGCCAGCGGCAGGGGGTCCTACGAGCAGTACTTC
CDR3: CASGRGSYEQYF

V: TRBV19
J: TRBJ1-3
size: once
D: TRBD1
DNA: TGTGCCACATCACAGGGGGGCATCTCTGGAAACACCATATATTTT
CDR3: CATSQGGISGNTIYF

V: TRBV4-1
J: TRBJ2-3
size: .
D: TRBD2
DNA: TGCGCCAGCAACCACCCGGGACTAGCGGATACGCAGTATTTT
CDR3: CASNHPGLADTQYF

V: TRBV7-9
J: TRBJ2-5
size: .
D: TRBD2
DNA: TGTGCCAGCAGCTTAACGGGAGGTGCAGAGACCCAGTACTTC
CDR3: CASSLTGGAETQYF

V: TRBV27
J: TRBJ2-7
size: .
D: .
DNA: TGTGCCAGCAGTTTGAGGCAGGGCAATAATTACGAGCAGTACTTC
CDR3: CASSLRQGNNYEQYF

V: TRBV7-9
J: TRBJ2-3
size: few
D: .
DNA: TGTGCCAGCAGCTTAACTGGCACAGATACGCAGTATTTT
CDR3: CASSLTGTDTQYF

V: TRBV7-9
J: TRBJ2-3
size: .
D: TRBD1
DNA: TGTGCCAGCAGTCCAGGGGGTAGCACAGATACGCAGTATTTT
CDR3: CASSPGGSTDTQYF

V: TRBV10-3
J: TRBJ2-7
size: once
D: TRBD1
DNA: TGTGCCATCAGTGAGCCGGACAGGGGGGACTCCGAGCAGTACTTC
CDR3: CAISEPDRGDSEQYF

V: TRBV5-6
J: TRBJ1-2
size: .
D: TRBD1
DNA: TGTGCCAGCAGCTTGGGGGACAGAAACTATGGCTACACCTTC
CDR3: CASSLGDRNYGYTF

V: TRBV6-5
J: TRBJ2-5
size: .
D: .
DNA: TGTGCCAGCAGCCGACCCGAAGCGGAGACCCAGTACTTC
CDR3: CASSRPEAETQYF

V: TRBV7-2
J: TRBJ2-7
size: .
D: TRBD2
DNA: TGTGCCAGCAGCTTAAGCGGGAGCTACTACGAGCAGTACTTC
CDR3: CASSLSGSYYEQYF

V: TRBV14
J: TRBJ1-6
size: .
D: .
DNA: TGTGCCAGCAGCCAAGATTTCCAATCACCCCTCCACTTT
CDR3: CASSQDFQSPLHF

V: TRBV14
J: TRBJ2-7
size: .
D: TRBD1
DNA: TGTGCCAGCAGCCACCGACCCGGGACAGGGACAGATAGAACCTACGAGCAGTACTTC
CDR3: CASSHRPGTGTDRTYEQYF

V: TRBV19
J: TRBJ2-7
size: few
D: TRBD2
DNA: TGTGCCAGTAGTATAGGACTAGCGGGAGGGCCGGACGAGCAGTACTTC
CDR3: CASSIGLAGGPDEQYF

V: TRBV5-1
J: TRBJ2-5
size: .
D: .
DNA: TGCGCCAGCAGCTTGGATAACCGTGGCGGGCTCCAAGAGACCCAGTACTTC
CDR3: CASSLDNRGGLQETQYF

V: TRBV24-1
J: TRBJ1-5
size: .
D: .
DNA: TGTGCCACCAGTGACAGGGTCAGCAATCAGCCCCAGCATTTT
CDR3: CATSDRVSNQPQHF

V: TRBV6-5
J: TRBJ1-1
size: once
D: .
DNA: TGTGCCAGCAGTTATAGAAAGGCGGGTAGCACTGAAGCTTTCTTT
CDR3: CASSYRKAGSTEAFF

V: TRBV30
J: TRBJ1-5
size: .
D: .
DNA: TGTGCCTGGAGCCCGACTGATAATCAGCCCCAGCATTTT
CDR3: CAWSPTDNQPQHF

V: TRBV5-5
J: TRBJ1-5
size: once
D: .
DNA: TGTGCCAGCAGCCCGGAGGGGATATATAGCAATCAGCCCCAGCATTTT
CDR3: CASSPEGIYSNQPQHF

V: TRBV30
J: TRBJ2-3
size: .
D: TRBD2
DNA: TGTGCCTCTGAGACTAGCGGGACAGGAGATACGCAGTATTTT
CDR3: CASETSGTGDTQYF

V: TRBV20-1
J: TRBJ2-7
size: .
D: TRBD1
DNA: TGCAGTGCTAGTCGGGGGACAGGCTCCTACGAGCAGTACTTC
CDR3: CSASRGTGSYEQYF

V: TRBV7-9
J: TRBJ2-3
size: .
D: .
DNA: TGTGCCAGCAGAAAAGGCGGTACTTTTGGGACAGATACGCAGTATTTT
CDR3: CASRKGGTFGTDTQYF

V: TRBV20-1
J: TRBJ2-7
size: few
D: .
DNA: TGCAGTGCTGGGCGGGGCTACGAGCAGTACTTC
CDR3: CSAGRGYEQYF

V: TRBV18
J: TRBJ1-6
size: once
D: TRBD1
DNA: TGTGCCAGCTCACCAGCAGGGGGCCCTAATTCACCCCTCCACTTT
CDR3: CASSPAGGPNSPLHF

V: TRBV5-6
J: TRBJ1-3
size: .
D: .
DNA: TGTGCCAGCAGCTTGGGGCAGGGAAACACCATATATTTT
CDR3: CASSLGQGNTIYF

V: TRBV5-1
J: TRBJ2-1
size: .
D: TRBD2
DNA: TGCGCCAGCAGCCCCTATAGCGGGGGGGCCACCAATGAGCAGTTCTTC
CDR3: CASSPYSGGATNEQFF

V: TRBV5-1
J: TRBJ2-3
size: .
D: TRBD2
DNA: TGCGCCAGCAGCTGGGTTAGCGGGGGCCCAGATACGCAGTATTTT
CDR3: CASSWVSGGPDTQYF

V: TRBV4-1
J: TRBJ2-1
size: once
D: TRBD1
DNA: TGCGCCAGCAGCCATAATACAGGGGCCGGCGAGCAGTTCTTC
CDR3: CASSHNTGAGEQFF

V: TRBV6-5
J: TRBJ2-1
size: .
D: TRBD2
DNA: TGTGCCAGCAGATTACGAGCGGGAGGGCCGAATGAGCAGTTCTTC
CDR3: CASRLRAGGPNEQFF

V: TRBV10-2
J: TRBJ2-2
size: .
D: TRBD2
DNA: TGCGCCAGCTCCTTAGCGGGGGGGGGCACCGGGGAGCTGTTTTTT
CDR3: CASSLAGGGTGELFF

V: TRBV11-2
J: TRBJ1-1
size: .
D: TRBD1
DNA: TGTGCCAGCAGCCCCCGACAGGGAAGTGAGACTGAAGCTTTCTTT
CDR3: CASSPRQGSETEAFF